The 31 T cell receptor beta chains below were found in one sample sequenced in a study of blood T cell repertoires in COVID-19. The repertoire was sequenced with immunoSEQ multiplex PCR; TCRdb's copy has only in-frame clones and lacks some. The table has 35,000 to 50,000 clones, 88% seen once; the top ten hold around 2.3%. The sample was peripheral blood. These receptors were taken from a human donor in a cohort sampled during active COVID-19.

This chain links TRBV11-2 with TRBJ1-6; D ambiguous. Looked up from germline, CDR1 is SGHAT and CDR2 is FQNNGV. The germline V and J ends were trimmed by 2 bases and 7 bases, with 6 bases remaining between them. CDR3 length: 13 residues. The CDR3 here is CASSLLENSPLHF. The CDR3 DNA is TGTGCCAGCAGCTTACTTGAGAATTCACCCCTCCACTTT.

This clone was detected once. The gene calls are TRBV12-5 and TRBJ2-3; D might be TRBD1 (5 bases). The germline CDR1 and CDR2 sequences are LGHNT and FRNRAP. This CDR3 region has 12 residues. Trimming pared 6 bases from V and 6 bases from J, leaving 10 bases between. Here the CDR3 reads CASGTRVDTQYF. For the CDR3, the DNA is TGTGCTAGTGGAACCAGGGTCGATACGCAGTATTTT.

This sequence joins TRBV4-2 and TRBJ2-7; TRBD1 aligns across 10 bases. The J segment lost 6 bases and the V segment lost 2 bases, leaving 7 bases of the junction unmatched. From germline, CDR1 is LGHNA and CDR2 YNFKEQ. The CDR3 is 15 residues long. Here the CDR3 reads CASSQTGTGEGEQYF. The CDR3 DNA is TGTGCCAGCAGCCAAACCGGGACAGGGGAAGGCGAGCAGTACTTC.

The table lists this clone with a count of one. The chain combines TRBV19 with TRBJ2-7, with 8 bases aligning to TRBD1. The CDR3 runs 15 residues. The trim removed 1 base at V and 5 bases at J, leaving 7 bases unmatched. Germline V lookup: CDR1 LNHDA, CDR2 SQIVND (reference sequence). CDR3 sequence reads: CASSIGNRGWDEQYF. CDR3 DNA sequence: TGTGCCAGTAGTATAGGGAACAGGGGGTGGGACGAGCAGTACTTC.

The chain combines TRBV4-1 with TRBJ1-1; D remains unclear. Trimming pared 1 base from V and 1 base from J, leaving 7 bases between. The germline gives CDR1 MGHRA, CDR2 YSYEKL. This CDR3 region has 14 residues. This chain's CDR3 is CASSQGPGNTEAFF. The CDR3 DNA follows: TGCGCCAGCAGCCAAGGTCCAGGGAACACTGAAGCTTTCTTT.

This sequence joins TRBV14 and TRBJ2-1, with 13 bases lining up with TRBD2. V lost 2 bases and J lost 8; bases outside the gene matches: 24. This CDR3 region has 22 residues. Per the germline V gene, CDR1 is SGHDN and CDR2 is FVKESK. CDR3 in amino acids: CASSQLWSVGLAGFRRSDEQFF. The CDR3 DNA reads as TGTGCCAGCAGCCAATTATGGAGTGTGGGACTAGCGGGGTTCAGACGTAGCGATGAGCAGTTCTTC.

The V and J genes are TRBV6-6 and TRBJ2-1; D remains unclear. Germline lookup yields CDR1 MNHNY and CDR2 SVGAGI (reference sequence). V lost 0 bases and J lost 9, with 15 bases in between. The CDR3 is made up of 15 amino acids. The CDR3 here is CASSYSVSEQLEQFF. The CDR3 coding sequence is TGTGCCAGCAGTTACTCCGTCTCGGAACAGCTTGAGCAGTTCTTC.

The chain joins TRBV25-1 to TRBJ2-1, with 10 bases aligning to TRBD2. CDR3 length: 17 residues. CDR1 and CDR2 from the germline V gene are MGHDK and SYGVNS. V dropped 3 bases and J dropped 6; count of bases not matched to a gene: 11. CDR3 sequence reads: CASSDPRAGGSPNEQFF. In nucleotides, the CDR3 is TGTGCCAGCAGTGACCCACGAGCGGGGGGGAGCCCCAATGAGCAGTTCTTC. The full variable domain, its missing parts supplied by reference TRBV25-1 and TRBJ2-1, is EADIYQTPRYLVIGTGKKITLECSQTMGHDKMYWYQQDPGMELHLIHYSYGVNSTEKGDLSSESTVSRIRTEHFPLTLESARPSHTSQYLCASSDPRAGGSPNEQFFGPGTRLTVL.

J is TRBJ1-4 and V is TRBV6-5; the D gene is possibly TRBD1 (6 bases). Trimming stripped 6 bases from V and 2 bases from J, with 13 bases between. The germline V gene has CDR1 MNHEY and CDR2 SVGAGI. The CDR3 spans 15 residues. The chain's CDR3 is CASRSGDTTNEKLFF. CDR3 DNA: TGTGCCAGCAGGTCCGGGGACACTACTAATGAAAAACTGTTTTTT.

The count of this clone is one. The chain employs TRBV5-1 and TRBJ1-1; TRBD1 agrees at 12 bases. V trimming: 3 bases; J trimming: 10 bases; junction bases outside the gene matches: 7. CDR1 SGHRS and CDR2 YFSETQ come from the germline V gene. The CDR3 covers 14 residues. CDR3 sequence (DNA): TGCGCCAGCAGCTCGGGACAGGGGGCGCGCGGAGCTTTCTTT. Translating gives CASSSGQGARGAFF.

The chain recombines TRBV9 with TRBJ2-3; maybe TRBD2 (5 bases). V was cut by 6 bases and J by 1 base, with 15 bases left in between. This CDR3 comprises 15 residues. In germline, CDR1 is SGDLS, CDR2 YYNGEE. The DNA of the CDR3 is TGTGCCAGCAACCTAGAGGGTAGGGGCACAGATACGCAGTATTTT. Translated, it gives CASNLEGRGTDTQYF.

This chain uses TRBV5-6 with TRBJ1-1; D might be TRBD1 (6 bases). This CDR3 region has 15 residues. CDR1 is SGHDT and CDR2 is YYEEEE in the germline V gene. With 5 bases removed from V and 3 bases from J, the gap between germline ends came to 17 bases. CDR3 sequence (DNA): TGTGCCAGCAGTCGTAAGGGGGAAGGGTACACTGAAGCTTTCTTT. Encoded protein: CASSRKGEGYTEAFF.

V usage is TRBV2 and J usage is TRBJ2-1, with TRBD2 as a possible D gene (5 bases). The length of the CDR3 is 13 residues. V gave up 2 bases and J gave up 6 bases, with 8 bases separating them. Germline CDR1 SNHLY, CDR2 FYNNEI. The CDR3 reads CASSELEGNEQFF. The CDR3 bases are TGTGCCAGCAGTGAACTAGAGGGCAATGAGCAGTTCTTC.

This sequence joins TRBV30 and TRBJ2-5, with a possible D match to TRBD2 (6 bases). Germline V gene lookup returns CDR1 GTSNPN and CDR2 SVGIG (reference sequence). Trimming removed 5 bases from V and 13 bases from J, with 17 bases in between. The CDR3 consists of 11 residues. As DNA, the CDR3 is TGTGCCTGGGGGGCGGGGCCTCCGGGGTACTTC. Translation gives CAWGAGPPGYF.

The chain couples TRBV11-3 to TRBJ2-5, with 7 bases identical to TRBD1. V was clipped by 0 bases and J by 2 bases; unmatched bases: 6. This CDR3 comprises 16 residues. The germline V gene encodes CDR1 SGHNT and CDR2 YENEEA. The CDR3 here is CASSLEGGQRQETQYF. CDR3 DNA: TGTGCCAGCAGCTTAGAAGGGGGACAGAGACAAGAGACCCAGTACTTC.

This chain links TRBV11-2 with TRBJ2-7; a weak D match, TRBD1 (6 bases). CDR1 and CDR2 (germline): SGHAT, FQNNGV. The CDR3 contains 14 residues. Between the trimmed V and J ends, which lost 0 bases and 6 bases, there was a span of 12 bases. CDR3 loop: CASSLDRTAPEQYF. The CDR3 nucleotides are TGTGCCAGCAGCTTAGATCGGACAGCCCCCGAGCAGTACTTC.

This clone has a handful of counts. J is TRBJ2-3 and V is TRBV6-2 or TRBV6-3; TRBD2 agrees at 9 bases. This CDR3 has 15 amino acids. Looked up from germline, CDR1 is MNHEY and CDR2 is SVGEGT. The V gene end was trimmed by 4 bases and the J gene end by 3 bases; junction bases not matched to a gene: 5. CDR3 sequence: CASSWASGETDTQYF. DNA for the CDR3: TGTGCCAGCAGTTGGGCTAGCGGGGAAACAGATACGCAGTATTTT.

J is TRBJ1-3 and V is TRBV5-6; 9 nucleotides line up with TRBD1. The CDR3 has 16 amino acids. The V gene's germline CDR1 is SGHDT and CDR2 YYEEEE. V shed 4 bases and J 0 bases; nucleotides not matched to a gene: 5. The CDR3 here is CASSLTGGLSGNTIYF. In nucleotides, the CDR3 is TGTGCCAGCAGCCTGACAGGGGGTCTCTCTGGAAACACCATATATTTT.

The chain couples TRBV11-3 to TRBJ2-7; 7 bases match TRBD2. V trimming: 7 bases; J trimming: 3 bases; junction bases outside the gene matches: 6. CDR3 length: 13 residues. CDR1 and CDR2 from the germline V gene are SGHNT and YENEEA. The CDR3 spells CASTPGGGYEQYF. CDR3 in DNA: TGTGCCAGCACTCCTGGGGGGGGCTACGAGCAGTACTTC.

The chain carries TRBV2 and TRBJ2-7; 7 nucleotides align to TRBD1. Germline loops: CDR1 SNHLY, CDR2 FYNNEI. This CDR3 has 14 residues. V gave up 7 bases and J gave up 2 bases; unmatched junction bases: 8. The CDR3 DNA reads as TGTGCCAGCAAAGCGGACAGGTCGACCTACGAGCAGTACTTC. As protein: CASKADRSTYEQYF.

The CDR3 sequence is CASSYSYRATEAFF. CDR3 coding DNA: TGTGCCAGCAGTTACTCTTACAGGGCCACTGAAGCTTTCTTT. This chain links TRBV6-5 with TRBJ1-1, with a tentative D call TRBD1 (6 bases). Germline loops: CDR1 MNHEY, CDR2 SVGAGI. The CDR3 is 14 amino acids. V was cut by 0 bases and J by 4 bases, with 9 bases left in between.

The rearrangement joins TRBV12-3 or TRBV12-4 to TRBJ2-7; 7 bases fit TRBD1. J lost 2 bases, V lost 9 bases, and 4 bases had no gene match. This CDR3 is 12 amino acids long. The CDR3 sequence: CASTTGTYEQYF. In DNA form, the CDR3 reads TGTGCCAGTACGACAGGGACCTACGAGCAGTACTTC.

The rearrangement uses TRBV5-1 and TRBJ2-3; 13 bases align to TRBD2. The CDR3 covers 16 residues. The ends lost 2 bases at V and 1 base at J; junction bases unmatched: 1. Germline CDR1 SGHRS, CDR2 YFSETQ. The CDR3 loop reads CASSFTSGGGTDTQYF. The CDR3 region has the DNA TGCGCCAGCAGCTTTACTAGCGGGGGGGGCACAGATACGCAGTATTTT.

This rearrangement joins TRBV4-2 to TRBJ2-1; TRBD2 matches 10 bases. Germline CDR1 reads LGHNA; CDR2 reads YNFKEQ. The CDR3 extends over 15 amino acids. V shed 3 bases, J shed 5 bases, and the junction held 4 bases outside the gene matches. DNA for the CDR3: TGTGCCAGCAGCCACACTAGCGGGGCTAACAATGAGCAGTTCTTC. This sequence encodes CASSHTSGANNEQFF.

This clone was seen a handful of times. The genes are TRBV6-2 or TRBV6-3 and TRBJ1-1; D is unresolved. The CDR3 is 13 residues long. V was clipped by 3 bases and J by 1 base, with 6 bases between them. Germline V lookup: CDR1 MNHEY, CDR2 SVGEGT. The CDR3: CASSYSRNTEAFF. The CDR3 bases are TGTGCCAGCAGTTATTCGAGGAACACTGAAGCTTTCTTT.

The chain carries TRBV5-1 and TRBJ2-3; 9 bases are a match to TRBD2. Germline V gene sequence: CDR1 SGHRS, CDR2 YFSETQ. The CDR3 is 14 amino acids. V trimming: 3 bases; J trimming: 4 bases; junction bases outside the gene matches: 3. CDR3 amino acids: CASSSVAGADTQYF. DNA of the CDR3: TGCGCCAGCAGCTCCGTAGCGGGAGCAGATACGCAGTATTTT.

The chain employs TRBV4-1 and TRBJ2-7; unclear D gene. There are 14 residues in the CDR3. V lost 0 bases, J lost 1 base, and 7 bases lay in between. From germline, CDR1 is MGHRA and CDR2 YSYEKL. This CDR3 is CASSQDEQSYEQYF. CDR3 DNA: TGCGCCAGCAGCCAAGATGAACAGTCCTACGAGCAGTACTTC.

This chain connects TRBV27 to TRBJ1-1, with 9 bases identical to TRBD1. The CDR3 is 17 residues long. Losses at the gene ends were 5 bases for V and 5 bases for J; bases not matched to a gene: 15. Germline loops: CDR1 MNHEY, CDR2 SMNVEV (reference sequence). The CDR3, as DNA: TGTGCCAGCAGTCCGCCACCGGGACAGGGAGAGGCGACTGAAGCTTTCTTT. Its protein is CASSPPPGQGEATEAFF.

The chain links TRBV6-1 to TRBJ2-3; TRBD2 matches at 9 bases. Trimming cost V 0 bases and J 1 base; bases outside gene matches: 14. The CDR3 loop spans 20 amino acids. The germline V gene has CDR1 MNHNS and CDR2 SASEGT. CDR3 loop: CASSEAPRIAGGRGTDTQYF. The DNA of the CDR3 is TGTGCCAGCAGTGAAGCGCCCCGAATCGCGGGGGGGCGTGGCACAGATACGCAGTATTTT.

This chain uses TRBV10-3 with TRBJ1-2; no clear D. Trimming removed 0 bases at V and 3 bases at J, with 8 bases between. CDR1 and CDR2 from the germline V gene are ENHRY and SYGVKD. This CDR3 contains 14 residues. CDR3 DNA sequence: TGTGCCATCAGTGAGTCGCCGGAGCACTATGGCTACACCTTC. Encoded protein: CAISESPEHYGYTF.

V usage is TRBV12-5 and J usage is TRBJ1-5, with D unresolved. The germline CDR1 and CDR2 sequences are LGHNT and FRNRAP. The CDR3 has 13 amino acids. V lost 2 bases and J lost 0, with 2 bases in between. The CDR3 here is CASGLYSNQPQHF. The CDR3 DNA reads TGTGCTAGTGGTTTGTATAGCAATCAGCCCCAGCATTTT.